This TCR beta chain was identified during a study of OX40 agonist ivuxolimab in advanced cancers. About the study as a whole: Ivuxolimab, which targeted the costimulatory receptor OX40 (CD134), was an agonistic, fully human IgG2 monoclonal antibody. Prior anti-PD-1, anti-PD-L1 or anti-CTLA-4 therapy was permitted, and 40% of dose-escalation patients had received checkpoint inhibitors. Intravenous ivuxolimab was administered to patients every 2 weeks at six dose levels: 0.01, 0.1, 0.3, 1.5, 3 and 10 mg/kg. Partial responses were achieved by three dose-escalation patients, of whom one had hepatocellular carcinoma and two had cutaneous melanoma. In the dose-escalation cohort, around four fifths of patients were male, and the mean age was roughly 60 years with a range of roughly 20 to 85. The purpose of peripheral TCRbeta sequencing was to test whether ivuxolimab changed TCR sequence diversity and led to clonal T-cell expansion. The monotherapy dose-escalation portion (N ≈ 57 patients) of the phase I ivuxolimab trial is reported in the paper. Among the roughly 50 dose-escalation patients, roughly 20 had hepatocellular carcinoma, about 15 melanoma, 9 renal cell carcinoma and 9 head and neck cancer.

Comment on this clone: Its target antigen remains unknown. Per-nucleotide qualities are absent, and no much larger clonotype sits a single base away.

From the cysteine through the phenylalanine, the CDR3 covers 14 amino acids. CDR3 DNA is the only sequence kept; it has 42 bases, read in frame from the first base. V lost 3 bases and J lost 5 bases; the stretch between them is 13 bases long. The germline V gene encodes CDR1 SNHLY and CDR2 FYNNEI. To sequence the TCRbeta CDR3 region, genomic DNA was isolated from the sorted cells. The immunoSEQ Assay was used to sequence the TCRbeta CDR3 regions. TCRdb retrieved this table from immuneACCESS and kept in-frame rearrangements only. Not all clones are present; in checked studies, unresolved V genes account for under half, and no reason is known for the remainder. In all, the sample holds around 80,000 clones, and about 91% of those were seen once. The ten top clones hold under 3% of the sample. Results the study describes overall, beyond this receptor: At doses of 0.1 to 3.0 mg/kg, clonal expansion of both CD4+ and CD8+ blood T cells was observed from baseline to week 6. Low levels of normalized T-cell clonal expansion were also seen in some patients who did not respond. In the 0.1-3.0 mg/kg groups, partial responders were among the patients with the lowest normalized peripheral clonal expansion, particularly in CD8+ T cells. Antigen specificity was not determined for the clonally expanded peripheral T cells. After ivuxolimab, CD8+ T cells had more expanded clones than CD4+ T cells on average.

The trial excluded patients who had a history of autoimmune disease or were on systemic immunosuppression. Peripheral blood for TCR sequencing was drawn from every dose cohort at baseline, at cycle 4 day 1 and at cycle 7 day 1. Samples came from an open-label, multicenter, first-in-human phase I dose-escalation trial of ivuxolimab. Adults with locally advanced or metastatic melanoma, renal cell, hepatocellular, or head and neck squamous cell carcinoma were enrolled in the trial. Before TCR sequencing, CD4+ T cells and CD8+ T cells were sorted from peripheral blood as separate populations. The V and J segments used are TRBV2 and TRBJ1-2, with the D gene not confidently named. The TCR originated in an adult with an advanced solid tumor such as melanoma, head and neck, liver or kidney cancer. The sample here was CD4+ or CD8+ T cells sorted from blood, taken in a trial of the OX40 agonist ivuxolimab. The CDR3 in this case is CASSEISADYGYTF. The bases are TGTGCCAGCAGTGAGATTTCAGCTGATTATGGCTACACCTTC.